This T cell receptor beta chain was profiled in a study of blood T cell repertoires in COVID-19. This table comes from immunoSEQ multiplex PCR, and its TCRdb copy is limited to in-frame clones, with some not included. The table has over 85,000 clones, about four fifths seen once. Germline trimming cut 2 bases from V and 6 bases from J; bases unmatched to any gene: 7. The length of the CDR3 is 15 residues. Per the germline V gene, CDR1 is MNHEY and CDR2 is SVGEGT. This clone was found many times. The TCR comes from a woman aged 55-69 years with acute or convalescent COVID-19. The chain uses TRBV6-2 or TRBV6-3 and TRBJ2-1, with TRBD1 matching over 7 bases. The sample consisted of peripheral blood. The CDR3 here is CASSYGTVIPNEQFF. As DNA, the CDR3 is TGTGCCAGCAGTTACGGGACAGTAATCCCCAATGAGCAGTTCTTC.